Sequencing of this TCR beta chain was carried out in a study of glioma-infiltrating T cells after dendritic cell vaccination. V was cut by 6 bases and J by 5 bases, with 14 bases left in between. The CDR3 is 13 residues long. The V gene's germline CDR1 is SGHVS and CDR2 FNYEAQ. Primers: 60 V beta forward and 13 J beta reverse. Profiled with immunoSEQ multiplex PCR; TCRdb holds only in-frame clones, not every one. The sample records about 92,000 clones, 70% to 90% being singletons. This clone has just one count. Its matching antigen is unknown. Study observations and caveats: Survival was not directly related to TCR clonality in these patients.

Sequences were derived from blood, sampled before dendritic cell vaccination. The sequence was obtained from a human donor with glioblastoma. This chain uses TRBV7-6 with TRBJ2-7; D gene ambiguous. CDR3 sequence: CASRAPAAHEQYF. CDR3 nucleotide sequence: TGTGCCAGCAGGGCCCCCGCCGCTCACGAGCAGTACTTC.